The next 9 T cell receptor beta chains were all read from a single sample in a study of blood T cells in healthy people across ages. Next came a second PCR, run for about 7 to 12 cycles, which used a sample-barcoded 5' primer along with a J-beta primer mix. TCRdb called the 5' RACE reads again in MiXCR, with one record for every CDR3 protein. Counted here are approximately 850,000 distinct CDR3 sequences, under 45% occurring once; the ten biggest clones make up about 21%. Sequenced sample: blood. The receptors here all came from a man aged 55 to 70 in good health.

This chain uses TRBV25-1 with TRBJ2-5; 8 bases match TRBD1. V dropped 10 bases and J dropped 2; count of bases not matched to a gene: 6. The germline V gene encodes CDR1 MGHDK and CDR2 SYGVNS. The CDR3 is 13 amino acids. The DNA for the CDR3 is TGTGCCACCCATGACAGGGGACAAGAGACCCAGTACTTC. Its protein product is CATHDRGQETQYF.

This clonotype was detected a few times. The rearrangement joins TRBV28 to TRBJ1-2, with 7 bases aligning to TRBD1. This CDR3 has 15 amino acids. With V trimmed by 2 bases and J by 7 bases, 10 bases remained unmatched. CDR1 and CDR2 from the germline V gene are MDHEN and SYDVKM. The CDR3 loop reads CASSLSPGGNGGYTF. The CDR3, as DNA: TGTGCCAGCAGTTTAAGTCCAGGGGGTAATGGTGGCTACACCTTC.

The genes are TRBV21-1 and TRBJ2-7. TRBV21-1 is termed a pseudogene. This CDR3 is built from 15 residues. The CDR3 loop reads CASIPAHGVYNEQYF. In nucleotides, the CDR3 is TGTGCCAGCATACCTGCCCATGGGGTCTACAATGAGCAGTACTTC.

This clonotype turned up a few times. The CDR3 loop is CASSFRDFYGYTF. Written as DNA, the CDR3 is TGTGCCAGCAGCTTCCGTGACTTTTATGGCTACACCTTC. The chain has TRBV7-2 and TRBJ1-2; D gene uncertain. Germline loops: CDR1 SGHTA, CDR2 FQGNSA. The V end lost 3 bases, the J end lost 5 bases, and 10 bases lay between the germline ends. The CDR3 runs 13 residues.

This clonotype was picked up a small number of times. The V call is TRBV19, the J call TRBJ1-2; 7 nucleotides line up with TRBD1. Losses at the gene ends were 8 bases for V and 5 bases for J; bases not matched to a gene: 8. The CDR3 runs 13 residues. The germline V gene has CDR1 LNHDA and CDR2 SQIVND (reference sequence). CDR3 region: CASEETGWYGYTF. The CDR3 DNA is TGTGCCAGTGAGGAGACAGGGTGGTATGGCTACACCTTC.

This clonotype was found many times. V is TRBV6-6 and J is TRBJ2-1; 7 positions agree with TRBD1. J was trimmed by 0 bases and V by 2 bases; bases with no gene match: 1. CDR1 and CDR2 (germline): MNHNY, SVGAGI (reference sequence). The CDR3 contains 15 residues. CDR3 residues: CASSYGDSSYNEQFF. The CDR3 DNA follows: TGTGCCAGCAGTTACGGGGACAGCTCCTACAATGAGCAGTTCTTC.

This chain uses TRBV6-5 with TRBJ2-5; a weak D match, TRBD1 (6 bases). The closer fit of TRBJ2-7 to the DNA end suggests the J call may be wrong. The CDR3 runs to 14 residues. CDR1 MNHEY and CDR2 SVGAGI come from the germline V gene. CDR3 nucleotides: TGTGCCAGCAGGAGGGGCCCAGGGGATGGCGAGCAGTACTTC. Encoded protein: CASRRGPGDGEQYF.

The V and J genes are TRBV11-2 and TRBJ2-5; 7 positions match TRBD2. The CDR3 contains 14 residues. Germline V gives CDR1 SGHAT, CDR2 FQNNGV. V dropped 4 bases and J dropped 11; count of bases not matched to a gene: 13. CDR3 region: CASSYGGSYNEQYF. DNA of the CDR3: TGTGCCAGCAGCTACGGGGGGTCCTACAATGAGCAGTACTTC.

This clonotype was detected many times. The J gene is TRBJ2-5, the V gene TRBV20-1; 13 bases match TRBD2. The CDR3 runs 13 residues. CDR1 and CDR2 from the germline V gene are DFQATT and SNEGSKA (reference sequence). The CDR3, as DNA: TGCGCCGGGACTAGCGGGGTTCGGGAGACCCAGTACTTC. Its protein product is CAGTSGVRETQYF.